This entry features one T cell receptor (beta chain) sequence. The data originate from a study of blood T cell repertoires in COVID-19. The wider study: The study drew acute and convalescent COVID-19 samples from the United States, Italy and Spain. PBMCs, B-cell-depleted T cells, or T cells were the source of the cDNA or gDNA that made up the material.

TCRdb's copy holds only in-frame clones and misses some; the assay was immunoSEQ multiplex PCR. The table shows tens of thousands of clones, with around 84% occurring only once. CDR1 is MNHNS, CDR2 SASEGT, per germline. Trimming at V came to 2 bases and at J to 8 bases, leaving 26 bases not matched to a gene. CDR3 length equals 20 residues. The sequence was collected from a man aged 60 to 69 with acute or convalescent COVID-19. Sequenced sample: peripheral blood. The chain uses TRBV6-1 and TRBJ1-2; 7 positions match TRBD1. Here the CDR3 reads CASSEYPGTATQAVTGGYTF. The DNA for the CDR3 is TGTGCCAGCAGTGAATATCCGGGGACAGCCACCCAGGCTGTTACGGGGGGCTACACCTTC.